These 3 T cell receptor beta chains came from one sample sequenced in a study of blood T cell repertoires in COVID-19. Assay used: immunoSEQ multiplex PCR; TCRdb lists only in-frame clones, some missing. The sample lists a few hundred thousand clones; around nine tenths were seen once. The source material was peripheral blood. All receptors derive from a woman aged 70-85 years with COVID-19, enrolled during active disease.

The chain links TRBV29-1 to TRBJ1-5; possibly TRBD1 for D (5 bases). The CDR3 extends over 13 amino acids. The germline gives CDR1 SQVTM, CDR2 ANQGSEA. V lost 4 bases, J lost 4 bases, and 11 bases lay in between. The CDR3 loop is CSVADGGNQPQHF. CDR3 bases: TGCAGCGTTGCGGACGGGGGAAATCAGCCCCAGCATTTT.

This clone has just a few counts. CDR3 sequence (DNA): TGTGCCAGCAGCTCCCTTTTAGGGGGCGGGAATTCACCCCTCCACTTT. Its translation is CASSSLLGGGNSPLHF. This rearrangement joins TRBV11-2 to TRBJ1-6; 7 bases are shared with TRBD1. Trimming took 4 bases from V and 7 from J; bases not matched to a gene: 10. Germline loops: CDR1 SGHAT, CDR2 FQNNGV. The CDR3 length is 16 residues.

The V call is TRBV5-4, the J call TRBJ1-4, with 7 bases identical to TRBD1. The CDR3 covers 14 residues. V shed 0 bases, J shed 8 bases, and the junction held 4 bases outside the gene matches. The V gene's germline CDR1 is SGHNT and CDR2 YYREEE (reference sequence). CDR3 protein: CASSLGQGGEKLFF. CDR3 DNA: TGTGCCAGCAGCTTGGGACAGGGTGGGGAAAAACTGTTTTTT. Variable domain in full (rest from reference TRBV5-4 and TRBJ1-4): ETGVTQSPTHLIKTRGQQVTLRCSSQSGHNTVSWYQQALGQGPQFIFQYYREEENGRGNFPPRFSGLQFPNYSSELNVNALELDDSALYLCASSLGQGGEKLFFGSGTQLSVL.